The rows below give T cell receptor beta chains drawn from one sample of a study of blood T cell repertoires in COVID-19. Generated by immunoSEQ multiplex PCR, the TCRdb table keeps only in-frame clones and is missing some. The repertoire holds about 76,000 clones, with 70% to 90% as singletons. The sequencing input was peripheral blood. The receptors shown here come from a man in his 60s with COVID-19, enrolled during active disease. The CDR3 runs from the conserved cysteine through the conserved F or W. D genes are given only for firm matches. A row's size may be missing; if present it is once, few, many or a size class.

D gene: TRBD1
V gene: TRBV28
clone size: NA
J gene: TRBJ1-5
CDR3 protein: CASSTNRQGGNQPQHF
CDR3 DNA: TGTGCCAGCAGTACAAATCGACAGGGTGGCAATCAGCCCCAGCATTTT

D gene: NA
V gene: TRBV6-5
clone size: NA
J gene: TRBJ2-7
CDR3 protein: CASSYSLASGEQYF
CDR3 DNA: TGTGCCAGCAGTTACTCGTTGGCTTCTGGCGAGCAGTACTTC

D gene: NA
V gene: TRBV6-5
clone size: NA
J gene: TRBJ2-7
CDR3 protein: CALSGYGEQYF
CDR3 DNA: TGTGCTTTATCAGGGTATGGCGAGCAGTACTTC

D gene: TRBD1
V gene: TRBV19
clone size: NA
J gene: TRBJ1-5
CDR3 protein: CASSGQLNQPQHF
CDR3 DNA: TGTGCCAGTTCGGGACAGCTAAATCAGCCCCAGCATTTT

D gene: TRBD1
V gene: TRBV6-2/TRBV6-3
clone size: NA
J gene: TRBJ1-4
CDR3 protein: CASSYGGQGNEKLFF
CDR3 DNA: TGTGCCAGCAGTTACGGGGGACAGGGGAATGAAAAACTGTTTTTT

D gene: TRBD1
V gene: TRBV7-3
clone size: NA
J gene: TRBJ2-1
CDR3 protein: CASSFRDRGQSEQFF
CDR3 DNA: TGTGCCAGCAGCTTTAGGGACAGGGGGCAGAGTGAGCAGTTCTTC

D gene: NA
V gene: TRBV6-5
clone size: NA
J gene: TRBJ2-5
CDR3 protein: CASSQTGDQETQYF
CDR3 DNA: TGTGCCAGCAGTCAAACGGGGGACCAAGAGACCCAGTACTTC

D gene: TRBD2
V gene: TRBV18
clone size: NA
J gene: TRBJ2-3
CDR3 protein: CASSPNSGDTDTQYF
CDR3 DNA: TGTGCCAGCTCACCAAATAGCGGGGACACAGATACGCAGTATTTT

D gene: NA
V gene: TRBV27
clone size: NA
J gene: TRBJ1-2
CDR3 protein: CASSLSPDTADMANYGYTF
CDR3 DNA: TGTGCCAGCAGTTTATCTCCTGACACTGCCGATATGGCTAACTATGGCTACACCTTC

D gene: TRBD1
V gene: TRBV18
clone size: NA
J gene: TRBJ1-3
CDR3 protein: CASLPDRGRNTIYF
CDR3 DNA: TGTGCCAGCCTCCCCGACAGGGGACGAAACACCATATATTTT

D gene: NA
V gene: TRBV2
clone size: NA
J gene: TRBJ2-1
CDR3 protein: CASSERVSPWDEQFF
CDR3 DNA: TGTGCCAGCAGTGAACGGGTATCCCCCTGGGATGAGCAGTTCTTC

D gene: TRBD1
V gene: TRBV18
clone size: NA
J gene: TRBJ1-5
CDR3 protein: CASSNQGAGQPQHF
CDR3 DNA: TGTGCCAGCTCAAATCAGGGGGCAGGACAGCCCCAGCATTTT

D gene: NA
V gene: TRBV7-9
clone size: once
J gene: TRBJ1-5
CDR3 protein: CASSFSNQPQHF
CDR3 DNA: TGTGCCAGCAGCTTCTCCAATCAGCCCCAGCATTTT

D gene: NA
V gene: TRBV5-1
clone size: NA
J gene: TRBJ2-5
CDR3 protein: CASSLQGTLAIETQYF
CDR3 DNA: TGCGCCAGCAGCTTACAGGGAACTTTAGCCATAGAGACCCAGTACTTC

D gene: NA
V gene: TRBV6-5
clone size: NA
J gene: TRBJ2-1
CDR3 protein: CASSMTADNEQFF
CDR3 DNA: TGTGCCAGCAGTATGACAGCTGACAATGAGCAGTTCTTC

D gene: TRBD2
V gene: TRBV5-1
clone size: NA
J gene: TRBJ2-7
CDR3 protein: CASSLSAGGNYEQYF
CDR3 DNA: TGCGCCAGCAGCTTATCGGCGGGGGGCAACTACGAGCAGTACTTC

D gene: NA
V gene: TRBV28
clone size: once
J gene: TRBJ1-5
CDR3 protein: CASSLGSGQPQHF
CDR3 DNA: TGTGCCAGCAGTTTAGGGAGTGGTCAGCCCCAGCATTTT

D gene: TRBD2
V gene: TRBV13
clone size: NA
J gene: TRBJ2-1
CDR3 protein: CASRRYSGTYEQFF
CDR3 DNA: TGTGCCAGCAGGCGATATAGCGGGACATATGAGCAGTTCTTC

D gene: TRBD2
V gene: TRBV7-3
clone size: NA
J gene: TRBJ2-2
CDR3 protein: CASSPPGRGTGELFF
CDR3 DNA: TGTGCCAGCAGCCCCCCCGGGAGGGGCACCGGGGAGCTGTTTTTT

D gene: TRBD2
V gene: TRBV6-4
clone size: NA
J gene: TRBJ2-2
CDR3 protein: CASSAAGLAYTGELFF
CDR3 DNA: TGTGCCAGCAGTGCCGCGGGACTAGCGTACACCGGGGAGCTGTTTTTT

D gene: NA
V gene: TRBV19
clone size: NA
J gene: TRBJ1-6
CDR3 protein: CASSYEANSPLHF
CDR3 DNA: TGTGCCAGTAGTTACGAAGCCAATTCACCCCTCCACTTT

D gene: NA
V gene: TRBV25-1
clone size: NA
J gene: TRBJ1-1
CDR3 protein: CATCMSGLRTTETEAFF
CDR3 DNA: TGTGCCACCTGCATGTCGGGACTTAGGACCACGGAGACTGAAGCTTTCTTT

D gene: NA
V gene: TRBV9
clone size: NA
J gene: TRBJ1-2
CDR3 protein: CASSITGNYGYTF
CDR3 DNA: TGTGCCAGCAGCATAACAGGAAACTATGGCTACACCTTC

D gene: TRBD2
V gene: TRBV10-1
clone size: NA
J gene: TRBJ2-1
CDR3 protein: CASSESKFGTSGSNEQFF
CDR3 DNA: TGCGCCAGCAGTGAGTCGAAGTTCGGGACTAGCGGGAGCAATGAGCAGTTCTTC

D gene: NA
V gene: TRBV6-5
clone size: NA
J gene: TRBJ2-7
CDR3 protein: CASSYSSGGPIEQYF
CDR3 DNA: TGTGCCAGCAGTTACTCCTCCGGGGGGCCGATCGAGCAGTACTTC

D gene: NA
V gene: TRBV7-3
clone size: NA
J gene: TRBJ1-6
CDR3 protein: CASSSSPGYNSPLHF
CDR3 DNA: TGTGCCAGCAGCTCGAGCCCAGGGTATAATTCACCCCTCCACTTT